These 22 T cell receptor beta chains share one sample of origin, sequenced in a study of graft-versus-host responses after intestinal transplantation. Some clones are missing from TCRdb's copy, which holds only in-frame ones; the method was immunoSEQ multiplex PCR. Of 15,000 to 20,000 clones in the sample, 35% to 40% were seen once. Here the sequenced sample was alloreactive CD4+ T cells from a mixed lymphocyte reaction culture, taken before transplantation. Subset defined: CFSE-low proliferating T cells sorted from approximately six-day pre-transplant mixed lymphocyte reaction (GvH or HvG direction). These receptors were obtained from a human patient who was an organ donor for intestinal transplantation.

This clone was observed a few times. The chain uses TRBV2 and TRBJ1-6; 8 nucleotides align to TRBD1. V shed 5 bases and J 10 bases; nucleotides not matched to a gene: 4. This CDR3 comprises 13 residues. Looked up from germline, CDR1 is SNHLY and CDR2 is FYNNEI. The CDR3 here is CASSLTGDSPLHF. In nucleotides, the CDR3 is TGTGCCAGCAGTCTGACAGGGGACTCACCCCTCCACTTT.

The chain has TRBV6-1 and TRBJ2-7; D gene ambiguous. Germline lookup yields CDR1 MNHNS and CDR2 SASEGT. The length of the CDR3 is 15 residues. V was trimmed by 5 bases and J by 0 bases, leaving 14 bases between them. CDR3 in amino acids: CASSPTGKNSYEQYF. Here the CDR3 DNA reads TGTGCCAGCAGTCCTACTGGGAAAAACTCCTACGAGCAGTACTTC.

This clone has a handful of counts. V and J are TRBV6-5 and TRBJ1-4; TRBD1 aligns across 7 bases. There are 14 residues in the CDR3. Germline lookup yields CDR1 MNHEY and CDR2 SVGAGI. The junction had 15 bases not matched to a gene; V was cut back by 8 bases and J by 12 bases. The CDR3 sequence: CASEGTPGGGQLFF. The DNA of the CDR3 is TGTGCCAGCGAGGGGACTCCAGGGGGAGGCCAACTGTTTTTT.

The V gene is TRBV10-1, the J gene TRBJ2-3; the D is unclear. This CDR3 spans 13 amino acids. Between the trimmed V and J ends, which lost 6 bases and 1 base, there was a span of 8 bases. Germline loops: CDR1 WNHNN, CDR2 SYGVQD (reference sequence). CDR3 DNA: TGCGCCAGCAGCCTACCAGGCACAGATACGCAGTATTTT. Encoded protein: CASSLPGTDTQYF.

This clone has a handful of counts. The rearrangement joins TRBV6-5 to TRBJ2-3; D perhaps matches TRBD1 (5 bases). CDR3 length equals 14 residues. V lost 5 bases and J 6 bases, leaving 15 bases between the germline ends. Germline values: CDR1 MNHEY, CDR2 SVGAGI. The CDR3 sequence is CASSELRAWDTQYF. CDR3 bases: TGTGCCAGCAGTGAACTCAGGGCCTGGGATACGCAGTATTTT.

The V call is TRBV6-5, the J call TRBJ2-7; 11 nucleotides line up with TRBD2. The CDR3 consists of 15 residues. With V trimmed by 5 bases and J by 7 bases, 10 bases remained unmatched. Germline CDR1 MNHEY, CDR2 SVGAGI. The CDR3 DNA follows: TGTGCCAGCAGTAAGATCCTAGCGGGAGGAGGGGAGCAGTACTTC. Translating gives CASSKILAGGGEQYF.

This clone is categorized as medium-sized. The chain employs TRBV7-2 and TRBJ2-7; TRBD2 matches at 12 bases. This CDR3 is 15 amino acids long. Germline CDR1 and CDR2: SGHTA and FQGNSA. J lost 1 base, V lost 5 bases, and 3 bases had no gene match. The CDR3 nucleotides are TGTGCCAGCAGCCGACTAGCGGGAGTTTCCTACGAGCAGTACTTC. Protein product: CASSRLAGVSYEQYF.

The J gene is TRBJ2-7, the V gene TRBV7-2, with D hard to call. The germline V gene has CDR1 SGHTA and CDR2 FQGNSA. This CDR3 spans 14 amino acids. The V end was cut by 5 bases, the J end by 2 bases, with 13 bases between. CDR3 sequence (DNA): TGTGCCAGCAGCCACAATCGAGTCACCTACGAGCAGTACTTC. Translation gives CASSHNRVTYEQYF.

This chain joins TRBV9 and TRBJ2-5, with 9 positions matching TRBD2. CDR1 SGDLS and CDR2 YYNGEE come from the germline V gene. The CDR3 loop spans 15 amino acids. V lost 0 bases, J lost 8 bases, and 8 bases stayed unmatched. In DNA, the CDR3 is TGTGCCAGCAGCGTAGACGGAGCGGGAGGCCTCACCCAGTACTTC. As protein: CASSVDGAGGLTQYF.

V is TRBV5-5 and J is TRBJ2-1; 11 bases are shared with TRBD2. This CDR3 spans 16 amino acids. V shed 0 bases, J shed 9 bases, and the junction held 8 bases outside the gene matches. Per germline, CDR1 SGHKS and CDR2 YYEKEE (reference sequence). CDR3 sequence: CASSLASLAGVGEQFF. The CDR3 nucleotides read TGTGCCAGCAGCTTGGCATCACTAGCGGGAGTGGGTGAGCAGTTCTTC. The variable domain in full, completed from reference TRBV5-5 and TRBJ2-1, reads DAGVTQSPTHLIKTRGQQVTLRCSPISGHKSVSWYQQVLGQGPQFIFQYYEKEERGRGNFPDRFSARQFPNYSSELNVNALLLGDSALYLCASSLASLAGVGEQFFGPGTRLTVL.

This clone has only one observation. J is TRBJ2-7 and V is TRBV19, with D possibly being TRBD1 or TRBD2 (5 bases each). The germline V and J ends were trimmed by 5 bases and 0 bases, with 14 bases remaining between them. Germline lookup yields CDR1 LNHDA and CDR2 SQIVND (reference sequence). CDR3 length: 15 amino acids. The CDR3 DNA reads TGTGCCAGTAGTGAGGGGCTTACATACTCCTACGAGCAGTACTTC. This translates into CASSEGLTYSYEQYF.

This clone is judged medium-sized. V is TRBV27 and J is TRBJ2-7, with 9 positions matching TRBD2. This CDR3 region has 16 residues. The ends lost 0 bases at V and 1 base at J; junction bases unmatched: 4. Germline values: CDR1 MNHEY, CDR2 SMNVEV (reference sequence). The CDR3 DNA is TGTGCCAGCAGTTTATCTCCTAGCGGGAAGTCCTACGAGCAGTACTTC. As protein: CASSLSPSGKSYEQYF.

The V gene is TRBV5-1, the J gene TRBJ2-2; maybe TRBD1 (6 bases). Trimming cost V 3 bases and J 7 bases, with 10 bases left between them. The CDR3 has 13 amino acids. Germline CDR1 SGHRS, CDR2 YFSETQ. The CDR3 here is CASSSTGFGELFF. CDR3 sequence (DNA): TGCGCCAGCAGCTCAACAGGGTTCGGGGAGCTGTTTTTT.

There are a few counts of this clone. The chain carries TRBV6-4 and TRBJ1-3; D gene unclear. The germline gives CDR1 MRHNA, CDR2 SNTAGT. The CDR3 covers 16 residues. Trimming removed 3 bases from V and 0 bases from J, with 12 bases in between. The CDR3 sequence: CASSELGSFSGNTIYF. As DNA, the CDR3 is TGTGCCAGCAGTGAGCTCGGTTCGTTCTCTGGAAACACCATATATTTT.

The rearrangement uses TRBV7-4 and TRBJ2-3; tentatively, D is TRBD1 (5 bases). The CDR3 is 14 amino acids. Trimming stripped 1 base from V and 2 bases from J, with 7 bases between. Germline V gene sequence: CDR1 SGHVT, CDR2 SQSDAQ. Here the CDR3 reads CASSLGQYTDTQYF. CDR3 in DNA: TGTGCCAGCAGCTTAGGACAGTACACAGATACGCAGTATTTT.

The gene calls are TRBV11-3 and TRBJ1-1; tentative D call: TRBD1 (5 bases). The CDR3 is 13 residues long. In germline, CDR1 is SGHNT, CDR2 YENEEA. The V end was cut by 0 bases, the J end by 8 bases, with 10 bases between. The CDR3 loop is CASSLDRGTEAFF. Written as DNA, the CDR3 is TGTGCCAGCAGCTTAGATCGGGGGACCGAAGCTTTCTTT.

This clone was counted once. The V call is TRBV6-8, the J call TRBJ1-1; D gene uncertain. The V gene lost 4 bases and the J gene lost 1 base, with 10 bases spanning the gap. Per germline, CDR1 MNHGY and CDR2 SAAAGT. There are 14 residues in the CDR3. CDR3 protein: CASSLIFRNTEAFF. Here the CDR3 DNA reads TGTGCCAGCAGTTTAATCTTCAGGAACACTGAAGCTTTCTTT.

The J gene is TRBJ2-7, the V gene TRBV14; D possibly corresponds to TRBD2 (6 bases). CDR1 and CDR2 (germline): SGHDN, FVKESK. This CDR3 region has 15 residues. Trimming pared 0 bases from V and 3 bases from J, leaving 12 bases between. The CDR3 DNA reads TGTGCCAGCAGCCAAGATGGGAGGAGGGGCTACGAGCAGTACTTC. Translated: CASSQDGRRGYEQYF.

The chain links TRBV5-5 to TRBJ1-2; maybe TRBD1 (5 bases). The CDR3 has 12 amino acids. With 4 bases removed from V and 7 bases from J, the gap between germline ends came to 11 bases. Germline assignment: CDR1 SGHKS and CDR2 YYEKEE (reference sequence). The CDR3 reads CASSQGLAGYTF. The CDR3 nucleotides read TGTGCCAGCAGCCAGGGTCTGGCTGGCTACACCTTC.

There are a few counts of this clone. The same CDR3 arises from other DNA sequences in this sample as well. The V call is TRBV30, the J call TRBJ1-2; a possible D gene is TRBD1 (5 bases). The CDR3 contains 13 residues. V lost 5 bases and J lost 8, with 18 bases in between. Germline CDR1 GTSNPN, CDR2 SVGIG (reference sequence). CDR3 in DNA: TGTGCCTGGGGAACCACCGGGGCGGGGGGCTACACCTTC. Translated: CAWGTTGAGGYTF. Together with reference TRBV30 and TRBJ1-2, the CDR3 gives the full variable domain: SQTIHQWPATLVQPVGSPLSLECTVEGTSNPNLYWYRQAAGRGLQLLFYSVGIGQISSEVPQNLSASRPQDRQFILSSKKLLLSDSGFYLCAWGTTGAGGYTFGSGTRLTVV.

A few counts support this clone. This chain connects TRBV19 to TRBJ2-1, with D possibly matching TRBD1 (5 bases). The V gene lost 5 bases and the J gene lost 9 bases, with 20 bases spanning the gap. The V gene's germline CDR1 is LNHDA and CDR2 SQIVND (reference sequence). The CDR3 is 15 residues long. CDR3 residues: CASSFLLGAYGEQFF. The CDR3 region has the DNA TGTGCCAGTAGTTTCCTCCTAGGGGCGTACGGTGAGCAGTTCTTC.

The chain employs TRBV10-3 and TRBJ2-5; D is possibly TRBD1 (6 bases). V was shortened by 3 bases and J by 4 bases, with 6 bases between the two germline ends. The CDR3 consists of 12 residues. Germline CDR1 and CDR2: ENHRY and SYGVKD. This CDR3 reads CAISDRGETQYF. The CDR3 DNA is TGTGCCATCAGTGACAGGGGAGAGACCCAGTACTTC.